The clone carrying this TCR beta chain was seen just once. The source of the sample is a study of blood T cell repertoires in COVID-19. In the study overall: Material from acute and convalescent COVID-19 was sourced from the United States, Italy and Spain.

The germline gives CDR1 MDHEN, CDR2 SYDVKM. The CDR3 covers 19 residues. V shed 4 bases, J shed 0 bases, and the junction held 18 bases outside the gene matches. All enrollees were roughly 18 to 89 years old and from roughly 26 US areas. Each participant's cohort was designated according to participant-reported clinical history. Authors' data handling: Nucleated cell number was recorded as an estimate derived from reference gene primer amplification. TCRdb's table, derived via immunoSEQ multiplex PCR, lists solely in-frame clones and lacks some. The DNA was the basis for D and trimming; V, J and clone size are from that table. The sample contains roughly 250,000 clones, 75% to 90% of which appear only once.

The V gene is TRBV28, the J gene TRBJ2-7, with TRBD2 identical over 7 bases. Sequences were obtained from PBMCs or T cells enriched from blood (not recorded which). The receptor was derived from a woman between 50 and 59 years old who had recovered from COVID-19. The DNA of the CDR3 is TGTGCCAGCAGTTACGGCCGATATCCCGAGCGGGAAAGCTCCTACGAGCAGTACTTC. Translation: CASSYGRYPERESSYEQYF.